This TCR beta chain was recovered during a study of blood T cell repertoires in COVID-19. Study at large: The origin of the acute and convalescent COVID-19 samples was the United States, Italy and Spain. T cells, B-cell-depleted T cells, or PBMCs supplied cDNA or gDNA.

As originally analysed: For nucleated cells, counts were estimated from reference gene primer amplification. Produced via immunoSEQ multiplex PCR; TCRdb's table is partial and in-frame only. V, J and clone size reflect that table, while D and trimming were determined from the DNA. The sample shows about 230,000 clones, roughly 80% of them seen only once. The CDR3 has 14 amino acids. The V end was cut by 3 bases, the J end by 4 bases, with 12 bases between. Germline values: CDR1 LNHDA, CDR2 SQIVND (reference sequence). Sequenced input: peripheral blood. The clonotype originates from a man in his forties or fifties with active or convalescent COVID-19. V usage is TRBV19 and J usage is TRBJ1-1; D gene ambiguous. The CDR3 is CASSIVTLGTEAFF. The CDR3 nucleotides read TGTGCCAGTAGTATTGTGACCCTAGGCACTGAAGCTTTCTTT.